This is a list of T cell receptor beta chains from one sample in a study of CD8 T cells in ankylosing spondylitis. Using its own MiXCR run on the 5' RACE reads, TCRdb lists one record per CDR3 protein. The sample comprises roughly 130,000 distinct CDR3 sequences, about a tenth of which are singletons, and roughly 3.3% rests with the top ten. The sequenced sample was blood, either unsorted or a sorted T cell fraction (not recorded which). These receptors all come from a male donor with ankylosing spondylitis or in good health (not recorded which). CDR3s include the opening cysteine and the closing phenylalanine or tryptophan. The D gene is left open where the match is weak. Size is omitted from some rows. Given values are once, few, many or a class for expanded clones.

V,D,J,size,CDR3,DNA
TRBV20-1,.,TRBJ1-2,few,CSANEGINYGYTF,TGCAGTGCTAATGAGGGCATCAACTATGGCTACACCTTC
TRBV5-1,TRBD1,TRBJ2-5,.,CASSARTGRETQYF,TGCGCCAGCAGCGCCCGGACAGGCCGAGAGACCCAGTACTTC
TRBV12-3/TRBV12-4,TRBD1,TRBJ2-3,.,CASSLDRGPDTQYF,TGTGCCAGCAGCCTAGACAGGGGTCCAGATACGCAGTATTTT
TRBV29-1,.,TRBJ2-2,once,CSAVGTQNTGELFF,TGCAGCGCCGTTGGGACACAAAACACCGGGGAGCTGTTTTTT
TRBV7-6,TRBD1,TRBJ2-2,once,CASRDRERGGELFF,TGTGCCAGCAGAGACAGGGAACGGGGCGGGGAGCTGTTTTTT
TRBV27,.,TRBJ1-1,few,CASSFVRGRGTEAFF,TGTGCCAGCAGTTTCGTGCGGGGGAGGGGGACTGAAGCTTTCTTT
TRBV4-2,TRBD2,TRBJ2-3,many,CASSQALGLAGSTDTQYF,TGTGCCAGCAGCCAAGCCCTGGGACTAGCGGGGAGCACAGATACGCAGTATTTT
TRBV7-9,TRBD1,TRBJ1-2,.,CASSPYAQGDYGYTF,TGTGCCAGCAGCCCGTACGCACAGGGGGACTATGGCTACACCTTC
TRBV4-1,TRBD1,TRBJ1-5,.,CASRQGILGSNQPQHF,TGCGCCAGCCGACAGGGTATATTGGGGAGCAATCAGCCCCAGCATTTT
TRBV20-1,.,TRBJ2-1,.,CSASGVSYNEQFF,TGCAGTGCTAGCGGAGTCTCCTACAATGAGCAGTTCTTC
TRBV6-5,TRBD2,TRBJ2-1,few,CASSYDWTSGYSAYNEQFF,TGTGCCAGCAGTTACGATTGGACTAGCGGGTATTCAGCCTACAATGAGCAGTTCTTC
TRBV29-1,TRBD2,TRBJ2-1,.,CSVAGTSGRWNEQFF,TGCAGCGTAGCAGGGACTAGCGGGAGGTGGAATGAGCAGTTCTTC
TRBV20-1,TRBD2,TRBJ2-1,few,CSATGLAGRDEQFF,TGCAGTGCTACCGGACTAGCGGGACGAGATGAGCAGTTCTTC
TRBV7-3,.,TRBJ1-2,.,CASSLIPGPGDGYTF,TGTGCCAGCAGCTTAATACCCGGACCCGGGGATGGCTACACCTTC
TRBV20-1,.,TRBJ2-1,many,CSARHWKSNNEQFF,TGCAGTGCTAGACACTGGAAATCAAACAATGAGCAGTTCTTC